This T cell receptor beta chain was observed in a study of blood T cell repertoires in COVID-19. About the study: Acute and convalescent COVID-19 samples came from the United States, Italy and Spain. The analysed material was cDNA or gDNA that came from T cells, B-cell-depleted T cells, or PBMCs.

The CDR3 spans 13 residues. Germline values: CDR1 LNHDA, CDR2 SQIVND (reference sequence). The ends were cut back, 1 base at V and 13 bases at J, with 14 bases in the middle. This clone turned up a few times. The method was immunoSEQ multiplex PCR; TCRdb's version includes in-frame clones alone and lacks a portion of them. The table records about 250,000 clones, around 88% of them present only once. The clonotype was recovered from a woman aged 25 to 39 with COVID-19, enrolled during active disease. This rearrangement joins TRBV19 to TRBJ2-1; the D gene is possibly TRBD2 (6 bases). Input material: peripheral blood. DNA for the CDR3: TGTGCCAGTAGTATAGGGCTCACGGGAGATCAGTTCTTC. Translation: CASSIGLTGDQFF.